This T cell receptor beta chain appears in the sequencing data of a study of T cell responses to AZD1222 COVID-19 vaccine. Study-level background: The analysis combined second doses at about 4 or about 12 weeks.

Repertoires were generated with immunoSEQ multiplex PCR, while TCRdb's copy carries only in-frame clones and drops some. Among about 160,000 clones listed, approximately 90% were seen once. The CDR3 runs to 13 residues. Trimming took 6 bases from V and 5 from J; bases not matched to a gene: 5. This sequence was found in an adult in good health. This sequence joins TRBV12-3 or TRBV12-4 and TRBJ1-1, with 8 nucleotides matching TRBD1. This sample comprised peripheral blood, obtained on day 0 of AZD1222 vaccination. CDR3 residues: CASSFRGPTEAFF. The CDR3 nucleotides are TGTGCCAGCAGCTTCAGGGGGCCTACTGAAGCTTTCTTT.